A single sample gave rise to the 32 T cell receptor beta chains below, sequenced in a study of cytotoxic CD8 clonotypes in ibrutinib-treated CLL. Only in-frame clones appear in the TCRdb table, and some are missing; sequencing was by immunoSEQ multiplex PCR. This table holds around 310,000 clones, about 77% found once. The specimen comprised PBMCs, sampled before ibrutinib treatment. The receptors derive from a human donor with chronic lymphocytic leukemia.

The CDR3 here is CASTPRTASGNTIYF. The CDR3 nucleotides are TGTGCCAGCACCCCGAGGACAGCCTCTGGAAACACCATATATTTT. The chain joins TRBV28 to TRBJ1-3, with TRBD1 as a possible D gene (6 bases). The CDR3 totals 15 residues. The V gene's germline CDR1 is MDHEN and CDR2 SYDVKM. Trimming stripped 7 bases from V and 0 bases from J, with 13 bases between.

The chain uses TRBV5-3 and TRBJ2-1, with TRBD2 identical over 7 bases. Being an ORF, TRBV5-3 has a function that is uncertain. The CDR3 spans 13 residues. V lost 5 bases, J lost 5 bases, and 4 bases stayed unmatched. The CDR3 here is CARSCLADNEQFF. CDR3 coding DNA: TGTGCCAGAAGTTGTCTAGCGGACAATGAGCAGTTCTTC.

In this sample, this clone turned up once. CDR3 loop: CASSVPSSYEQYF. Here the CDR3 DNA reads TGTGCCAGCAGTGTCCCCTCATCCTACGAGCAGTACTTC. V and J are TRBV25-1 and TRBJ2-7; no clear D gene. Per germline, CDR1 MGHDK and CDR2 SYGVNS. The CDR3 runs 13 residues. The V and J ends lost 4 bases and 1 base respectively, with 8 bases between them.

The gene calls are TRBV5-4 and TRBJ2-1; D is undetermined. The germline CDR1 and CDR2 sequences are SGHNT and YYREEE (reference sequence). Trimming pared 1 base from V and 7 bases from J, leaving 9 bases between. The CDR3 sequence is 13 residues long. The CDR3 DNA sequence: TGTGCCAGCAGCTTGAATCCTGGGAATGAGCAGTTCTTC. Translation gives CASSLNPGNEQFF.

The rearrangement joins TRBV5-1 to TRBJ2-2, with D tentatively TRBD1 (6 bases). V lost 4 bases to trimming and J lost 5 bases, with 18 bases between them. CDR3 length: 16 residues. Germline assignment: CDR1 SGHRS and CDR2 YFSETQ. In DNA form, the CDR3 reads TGCGCCAGCAGCCCCGTTAGCAGGGGACAAACCGGGGAGCTGTTTTTT. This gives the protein CASSPVSRGQTGELFF.

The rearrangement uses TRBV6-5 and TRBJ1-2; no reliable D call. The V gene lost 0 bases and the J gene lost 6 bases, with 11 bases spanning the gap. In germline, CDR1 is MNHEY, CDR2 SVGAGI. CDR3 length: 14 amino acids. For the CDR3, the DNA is TGTGCCAGCAGTTACTCGATTCGCAGCAATGGCTACACCTTC. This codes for CASSYSIRSNGYTF.

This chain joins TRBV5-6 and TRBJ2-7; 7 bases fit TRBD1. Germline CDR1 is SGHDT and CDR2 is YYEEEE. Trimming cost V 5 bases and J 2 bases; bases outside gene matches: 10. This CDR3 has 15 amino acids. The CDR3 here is CASREMTGSPYEQYF. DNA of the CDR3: TGTGCCAGCAGAGAGATGACAGGGAGTCCCTACGAGCAGTACTTC.

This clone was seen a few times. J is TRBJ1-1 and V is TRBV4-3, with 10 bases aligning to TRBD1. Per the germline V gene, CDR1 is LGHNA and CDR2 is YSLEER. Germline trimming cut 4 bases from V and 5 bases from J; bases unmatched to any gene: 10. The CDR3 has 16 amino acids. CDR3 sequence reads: CASSLFVTGGNTEAFF. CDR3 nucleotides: TGCGCCAGCAGCCTCTTCGTGACAGGGGGCAATACTGAAGCTTTCTTT.

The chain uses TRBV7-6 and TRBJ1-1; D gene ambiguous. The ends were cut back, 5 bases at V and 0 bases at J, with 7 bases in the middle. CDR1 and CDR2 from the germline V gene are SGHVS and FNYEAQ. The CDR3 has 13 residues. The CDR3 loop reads CASSLDMNTEAFF. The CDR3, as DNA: TGTGCCAGCAGCCTCGATATGAACACTGAAGCTTTCTTT.

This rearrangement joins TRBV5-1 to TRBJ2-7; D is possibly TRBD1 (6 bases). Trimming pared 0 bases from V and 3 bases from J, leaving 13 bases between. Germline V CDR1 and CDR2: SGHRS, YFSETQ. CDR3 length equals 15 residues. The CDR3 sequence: CASSLDQGPYYEQYF. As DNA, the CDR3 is TGCGCCAGCAGCTTGGACCAGGGGCCATACTACGAGCAGTACTTC.

The CDR3 region is CASSSRDIRIMAYTQYF. In nucleotides, the CDR3 is TGTGCCAGCAGCAGCCGGGACATACGCATAATGGCATATACGCAGTATTTT. This chain joins TRBV7-9 and TRBJ2-3, with TRBD1 as a possible D gene (6 bases). The V end was cut by 5 bases, the J end by 7 bases, with 25 bases between. In germline, CDR1 is SEHNR, CDR2 FQNEAQ (reference sequence). The CDR3 totals 17 residues.

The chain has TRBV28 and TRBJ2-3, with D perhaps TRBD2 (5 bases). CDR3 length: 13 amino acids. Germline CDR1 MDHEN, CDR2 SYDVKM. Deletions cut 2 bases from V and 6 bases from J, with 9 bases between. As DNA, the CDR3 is TGTGCCAGCAGTTTAAATACTAGGGATACGCAGTATTTT. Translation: CASSLNTRDTQYF.

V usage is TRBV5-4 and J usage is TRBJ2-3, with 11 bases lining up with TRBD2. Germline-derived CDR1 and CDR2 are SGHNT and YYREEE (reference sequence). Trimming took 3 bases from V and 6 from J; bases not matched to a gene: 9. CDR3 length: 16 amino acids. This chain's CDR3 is CASSSGLAGVTDTQYF. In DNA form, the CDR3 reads TGTGCCAGCAGCTCCGGACTAGCGGGTGTAACCGATACGCAGTATTTT.

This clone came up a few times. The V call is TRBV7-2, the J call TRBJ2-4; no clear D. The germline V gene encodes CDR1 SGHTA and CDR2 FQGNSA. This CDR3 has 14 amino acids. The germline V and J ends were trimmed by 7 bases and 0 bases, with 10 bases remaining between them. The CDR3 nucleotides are TGTGCCAGCAACGACGCAATAGCCAAAAACATTCAGTACTTC. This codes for CASNDAIAKNIQYF.

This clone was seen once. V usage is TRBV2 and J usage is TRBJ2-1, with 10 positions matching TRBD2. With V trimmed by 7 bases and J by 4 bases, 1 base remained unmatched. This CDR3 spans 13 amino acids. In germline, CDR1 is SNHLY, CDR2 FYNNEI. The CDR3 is CASTSGSYNEQFF. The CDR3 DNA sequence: TGTGCCAGCACTAGCGGGAGTTACAATGAGCAGTTCTTC.

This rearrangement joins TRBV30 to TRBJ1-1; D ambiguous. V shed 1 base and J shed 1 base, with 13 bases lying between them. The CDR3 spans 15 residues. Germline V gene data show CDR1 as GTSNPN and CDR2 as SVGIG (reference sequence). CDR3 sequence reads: CAWSAPMAANTEAFF. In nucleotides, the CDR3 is TGTGCCTGGAGTGCCCCAATGGCGGCGAACACTGAAGCTTTCTTT.

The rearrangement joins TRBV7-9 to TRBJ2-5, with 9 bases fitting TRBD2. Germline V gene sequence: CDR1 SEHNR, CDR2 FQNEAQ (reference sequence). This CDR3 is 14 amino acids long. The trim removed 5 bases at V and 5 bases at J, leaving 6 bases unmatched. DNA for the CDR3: TGTGCCAGCAGCCCGGGACTAGCTTGGGAGACCCAGTACTTC. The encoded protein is CASSPGLAWETQYF.

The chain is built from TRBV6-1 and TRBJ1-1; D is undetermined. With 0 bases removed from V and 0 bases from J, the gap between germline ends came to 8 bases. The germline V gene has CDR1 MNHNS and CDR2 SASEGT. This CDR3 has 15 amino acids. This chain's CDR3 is CASSEATWMNTEAFF. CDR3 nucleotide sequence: TGTGCCAGCAGTGAAGCAACGTGGATGAACACTGAAGCTTTCTTT.

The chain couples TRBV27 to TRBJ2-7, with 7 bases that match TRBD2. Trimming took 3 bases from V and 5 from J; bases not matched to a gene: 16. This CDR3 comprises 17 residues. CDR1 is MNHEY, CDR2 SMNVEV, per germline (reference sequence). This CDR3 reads CASSLRAGEWGSNEQYF. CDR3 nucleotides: TGTGCCAGCAGTTTGAGGGCGGGAGAATGGGGCAGCAACGAGCAGTACTTC.

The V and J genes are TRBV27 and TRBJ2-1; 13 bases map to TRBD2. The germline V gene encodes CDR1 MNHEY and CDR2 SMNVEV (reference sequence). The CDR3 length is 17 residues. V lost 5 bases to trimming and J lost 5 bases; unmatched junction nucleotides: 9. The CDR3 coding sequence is TGTGCCAGCAGTCCACTCCCCGGGACTAGCGGGAACAATGAGCAGTTCTTC. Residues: CASSPLPGTSGNNEQFF.

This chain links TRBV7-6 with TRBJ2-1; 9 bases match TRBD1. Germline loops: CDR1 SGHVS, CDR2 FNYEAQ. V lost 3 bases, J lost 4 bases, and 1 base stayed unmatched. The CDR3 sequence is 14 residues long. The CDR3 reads CASSFGTGYNEQFF. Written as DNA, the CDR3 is TGTGCCAGCAGCTTCGGGACAGGGTACAATGAGCAGTTCTTC. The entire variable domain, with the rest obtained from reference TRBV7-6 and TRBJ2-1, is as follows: GAGVSQSPRYKVTKRGQDVALRCDPISGHVSLYWYRQALGQGPEFLTYFNYEAQQDKSGLPNDRFSAERPEGSISTLTIQRTEQRDSAMYRCASSFGTGYNEQFFGPGTRLTVL.

The CDR3: CASSAIWQSYEQYF. CDR3 nucleotides: TGTGCCAGCAGCGCCATTTGGCAGTCCTACGAGCAGTACTTC. The chain has TRBV9 and TRBJ2-7; D unresolved. V was shortened by 3 bases and J by 1 base, with 11 bases between the two germline ends. Germline CDR1 is SGDLS and CDR2 is YYNGEE. The CDR3 extends over 14 amino acids.

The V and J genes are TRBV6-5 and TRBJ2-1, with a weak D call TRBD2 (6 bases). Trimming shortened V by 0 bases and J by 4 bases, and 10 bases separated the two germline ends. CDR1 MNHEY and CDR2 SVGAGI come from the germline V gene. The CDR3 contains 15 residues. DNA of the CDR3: TGTGCCAGCAGTTACTCTACCGGGAGTTACAATGAGCAGTTCTTC. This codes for CASSYSTGSYNEQFF.

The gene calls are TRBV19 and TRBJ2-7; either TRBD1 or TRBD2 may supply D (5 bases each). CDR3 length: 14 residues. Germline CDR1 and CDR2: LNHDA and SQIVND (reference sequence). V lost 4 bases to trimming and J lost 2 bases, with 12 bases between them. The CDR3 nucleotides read TGTGCCAGTAGTAACCCCCTGGGGGCCTACGAGCAGTACTTC. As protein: CASSNPLGAYEQYF.

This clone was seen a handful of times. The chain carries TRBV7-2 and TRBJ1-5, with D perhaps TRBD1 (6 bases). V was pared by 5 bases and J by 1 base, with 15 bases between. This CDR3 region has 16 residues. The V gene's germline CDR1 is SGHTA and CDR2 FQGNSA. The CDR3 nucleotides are TGTGCCAGCAGCCAGGTCAGGGGCCCAAGCAATCAGCCCCAGCATTTT. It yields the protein CASSQVRGPSNQPQHF.

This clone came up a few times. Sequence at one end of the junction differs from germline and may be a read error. As DNA, the CDR3 is TGTGCCACCAGCGGGGGCCTTTCTGGGGCCAACGTCCTGACTTTC. Translating it yields CATSGGLSGANVLTF. This chain joins TRBV9 and TRBJ2-6, with 8 nucleotides matching TRBD2. Per germline, CDR1 SGDLS and CDR2 YYNGEE. The CDR3 spans 15 residues.

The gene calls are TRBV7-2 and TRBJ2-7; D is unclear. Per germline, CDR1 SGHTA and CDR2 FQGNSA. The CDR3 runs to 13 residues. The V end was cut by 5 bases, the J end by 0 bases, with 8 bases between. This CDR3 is CASSPFSSYEQYF. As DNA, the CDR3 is TGTGCCAGCAGCCCCTTCAGCTCCTACGAGCAGTACTTC.

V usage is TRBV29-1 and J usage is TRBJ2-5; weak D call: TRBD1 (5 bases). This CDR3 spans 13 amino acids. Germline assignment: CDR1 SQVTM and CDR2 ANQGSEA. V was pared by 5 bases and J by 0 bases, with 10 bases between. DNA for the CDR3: TGCAGCGTTACAGCAGGGTACCAAGAGACCCAGTACTTC. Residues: CSVTAGYQETQYF.

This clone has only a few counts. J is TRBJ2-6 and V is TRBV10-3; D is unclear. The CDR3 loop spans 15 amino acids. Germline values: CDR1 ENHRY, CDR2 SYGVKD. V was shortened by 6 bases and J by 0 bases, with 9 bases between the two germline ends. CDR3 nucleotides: TGTGCCATCAGCTCTCAGAGCTCTGGGGCCAACGTCCTGACTTTC. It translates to CAISSQSSGANVLTF.

The CDR3 spells CATSRDQGPGYTF. CDR3 nucleotide sequence: TGTGCCACCAGCAGAGATCAGGGCCCTGGCTACACCTTC. The gene calls are TRBV15 and TRBJ1-2, with D possibly matching TRBD1 (5 bases). The CDR3 runs to 13 residues. The V end lost 0 bases, the J end lost 7 bases, and 9 bases lay between the germline ends. Germline-derived CDR1 and CDR2 are LNHNV and YYDKDF (reference sequence). The full variable domain, its missing parts supplied by reference TRBV15 and TRBJ1-2, is DAMVIQNPRYQVTQFGKPVTLSCSQTLNHNVMYWYQQKSSQAPKLLFHYYDKDFNNEADTPDNFQSRRPNTSFCFLDIRSPGLGDTAMYLCATSRDQGPGYTFGSGTRLTVV.

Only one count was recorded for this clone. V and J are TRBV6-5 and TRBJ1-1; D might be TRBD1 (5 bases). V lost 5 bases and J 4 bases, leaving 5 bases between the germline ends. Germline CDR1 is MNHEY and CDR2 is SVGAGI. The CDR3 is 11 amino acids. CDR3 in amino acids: CASSQGTEAFF. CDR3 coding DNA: TGTGCCAGCAGTCAGGGCACTGAAGCTTTCTTT.

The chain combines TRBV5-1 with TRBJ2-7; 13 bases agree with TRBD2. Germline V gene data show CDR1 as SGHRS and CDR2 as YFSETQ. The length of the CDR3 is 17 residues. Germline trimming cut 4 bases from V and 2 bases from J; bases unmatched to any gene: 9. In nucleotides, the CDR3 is TGCGCCAGCAGCGGGAATCCGGGACTAGCGGGGACCTACGAGCAGTACTTC. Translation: CASSGNPGLAGTYEQYF.